Listed here are 11 T cell receptor beta chains from one sample, sequenced in a study of identical twins. TCRdb re-derived calls from the 5' RACE reads in MiXCR, one entry per CDR3 protein. The sample lists 1.5 million to 2 million distinct CDR3 sequences, about 32% occurring once. The sequencing input was cord blood. The origin of the receptors is a newborn girl in good health.

CDR3 residues: CASSLAPQETQFF. CDR3 bases: TGTGCCAGCAGCTTAGCTCCACAAGAGACCCAGTTCTTC. The chain recombines TRBV7-9 with TRBJ2-1; D unresolved. CDR1 and CDR2 (germline): SEHNR, FQNEAQ (reference sequence). Trimming pared 0 bases from V and 13 bases from J, leaving 13 bases between. This CDR3 has 13 amino acids.

The chain employs TRBV20-1 and TRBJ2-7; TRBD1 might be the D (7 bases). This CDR3 contains 13 residues. CDR1 and CDR2 (germline): DFQATT, SNEGSKA (reference sequence). Deletions cut 5 bases from V and 3 bases from J, with 14 bases between. As DNA, the CDR3 is TGCAGTGCTCAGCAGGGGGGCCTCTACGAGCAGTACTTC. It yields the protein CSAQQGGLYEQYF.

This rearrangement joins TRBV2 to TRBJ1-2; 11 positions agree with TRBD1. The CDR3 runs to 14 residues. V was clipped by 10 bases and J by 1 base; unmatched bases: 5. CDR1 SNHLY and CDR2 FYNNEI come from the germline V gene. The chain's CDR3 is CANGQGAINYGYTF. Written as DNA, the CDR3 is TGTGCCAACGGACAGGGGGCGATTAACTATGGCTACACCTTC.

The chain employs TRBV12-5 and TRBJ1-2, with D possibly matching TRBD1 (5 bases). V lost 0 bases, J lost 3 bases, and 14 bases lay in between. The CDR3 is 16 amino acids. Germline CDR1 reads LGHNT; CDR2 reads FRNRAP. The CDR3 protein is CASGLVVGDRDYGYTF. Here the CDR3 DNA reads TGTGCTAGTGGTTTGGTCGTTGGAGACAGAGACTATGGCTACACCTTC.

This clonotype has more than one count but fewer than ten. This chain links TRBV12-3 or TRBV12-4 with TRBJ1-2, with D uncertain. V dropped 1 base and J dropped 2 bases, with 11 bases sitting between them. The CDR3 is 15 amino acids. For the CDR3, the DNA is TGTGCCAGCAGTTTAGGGCAGGCGGGGAACTATGGCTACACCTTC. This codes for CASSLGQAGNYGYTF.

This clonotype has only a few counts. The chain joins TRBV7-9 to TRBJ1-2; D not resolved. The V and J ends lost 5 bases and 4 bases respectively, with 8 bases between them. Germline V gene sequence: CDR1 SEHNR, CDR2 FQNEAQ (reference sequence). This CDR3 is 12 amino acids long. CDR3 coding DNA: TGTGCCAGCAGCCCACAGTTCTATGGCTACACCTTC. Encoded protein: CASSPQFYGYTF.

V usage is TRBV10-1 and J usage is TRBJ2-1; maybe TRBD2 (5 bases). The CDR3 has 15 amino acids. CDR1 and CDR2 from the germline V gene are WNHNN and SYGVQD (reference sequence). V lost 6 bases to trimming and J lost 1 base, with 13 bases between them. The CDR3 region is CASRKRTGSYNEQFF. The CDR3 DNA reads as TGCGCCAGCAGGAAAAGGACGGGGTCCTACAATGAGCAGTTCTTC.

This clonotype was counted a single time. The chain joins TRBV29-1 to TRBJ2-7; 8 nucleotides match TRBD1. In germline, CDR1 is SQVTM, CDR2 ANQGSEA. This CDR3 contains 13 residues. Trimming took 4 bases from V and 5 from J; bases not matched to a gene: 7. CDR3 protein: CSVGDRGTHEQYF. CDR3 nucleotides: TGCAGCGTTGGAGACAGGGGTACCCACGAGCAGTACTTC.

In this sample, this clonotype turned up once. The chain combines TRBV6-5 with TRBJ1-2; D remains unclear. The CDR3 spans 14 residues. Trimming pared 5 bases from V and 2 bases from J, leaving 12 bases between. The V gene's germline CDR1 is MNHEY and CDR2 SVGAGI. The CDR3 bases are TGTGCCAGCAGTCCCTCCGGGAAGAACTATGGCTACACCTTC. This gives the protein CASSPSGKNYGYTF.

Many counts were recorded for this clonotype. The chain carries TRBV7-6 and TRBJ1-4; TRBD1 agrees at 10 bases. This CDR3 contains 17 residues. CDR1 is SGHVS and CDR2 is FNYEAQ in the germline V gene. Trimming at V came to 3 bases and at J to 5 bases, leaving 9 bases not matched to a gene. The CDR3 loop is CASSFPFWDRGNEKLFF. CDR3 nucleotide sequence: TGTGCCAGCAGCTTCCCTTTCTGGGACAGGGGAAATGAAAAACTGTTTTTT.

This chain connects TRBV6-5 to TRBJ2-1, with D perhaps matching TRBD2 (5 bases). This CDR3 has 14 residues. The ends were cut back, 8 bases at V and 0 bases at J, with 11 bases in the middle. Per the germline V gene, CDR1 is MNHEY and CDR2 is SVGAGI. The CDR3 DNA reads as TGTGCCAGCGGGCAGCGGAGCTCCTACAATGAGCAGTTCTTC. This encodes CASGQRSSYNEQFF.